This section outlines one TCR beta chain sequence together with its context. Its antigen is currently unknown. The ends were cut back, 2 bases at V and 8 bases at J, with 6 bases in the middle. CDR1 and CDR2 (germline): LNHNV, YYDKDF (reference sequence). The CDR3 is 12 amino acids. The data are from a study of response to subunit inactivated influenza vaccine. General study points: It was suggested by the authors that few new T cells are recruited by each seasonal influenza vaccination.

TCRdb passed the RT-PCR reads through MiXCR, listing each CDR3 protein once. The sample holds about 180,000 distinct CDR3 sequences, about a tenth seen once. This material consisted of non-naive T cells sorted from PBMCs, taken on the day of vaccination. This chain links TRBV15 with TRBJ2-2, with D unresolved. The sequence came from a middle-aged man who received an inactivated influenza vaccine. The CDR3 region is CATSRPPGELFF. CDR3 sequence (DNA): TGTGCCACCAGCAGACCACCGGGGGAGCTGTTTTTT.